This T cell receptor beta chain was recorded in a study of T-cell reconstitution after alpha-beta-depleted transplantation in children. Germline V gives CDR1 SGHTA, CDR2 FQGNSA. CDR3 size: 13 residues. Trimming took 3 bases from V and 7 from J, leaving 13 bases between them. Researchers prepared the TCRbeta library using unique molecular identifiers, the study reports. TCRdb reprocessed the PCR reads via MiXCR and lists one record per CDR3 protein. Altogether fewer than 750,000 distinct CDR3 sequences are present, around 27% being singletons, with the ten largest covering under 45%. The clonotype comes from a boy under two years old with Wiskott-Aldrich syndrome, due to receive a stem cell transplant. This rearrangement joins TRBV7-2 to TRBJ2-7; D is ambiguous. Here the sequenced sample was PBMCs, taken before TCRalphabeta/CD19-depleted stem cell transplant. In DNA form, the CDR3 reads TGTGCCAGCAGCTTGACCCGGGCTGGGGAGCAGTACTTC. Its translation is CASSLTRAGEQYF.